The 21 T cell receptor beta chains listed next were all sequenced from one sample in a study of T cells after yellow fever vaccination. TCRdb fed the 5' RACE reads into MiXCR, producing one record per CDR3 protein. Here the sample spans almost 30,000 distinct CDR3 sequences, about 5% being singletons. Sequences were derived from CD8+ T cells sorted from PBMCs, sampled 10 days after the yellow fever booster vaccination. The receptors shown here come from a man aged 25-45 years who received the YFV17D yellow fever vaccine.

This clonotype was recorded at least ten times. The V and J genes are TRBV11-2 and TRBJ2-5; 11 bases map to TRBD2. This CDR3 is 19 amino acids long. V dropped 1 base and J dropped 1; count of bases not matched to a gene: 11. Germline CDR1 is SGHAT and CDR2 is FQNNGV. CDR3 protein: CASSLGFQLAGATQETQYF. CDR3 sequence (DNA): TGTGCCAGCAGCTTAGGGTTCCAACTAGCGGGAGCGACCCAAGAGACCCAGTACTTC.

This clonotype has only a few counts. The chain uses TRBV7-9 and TRBJ2-2, with a tentative D call TRBD2 (6 bases). Germline CDR1 reads SEHNR; CDR2 reads FQNEAQ (reference sequence). Trimming shortened V by 5 bases and J by 2 bases, and 9 bases separated the two germline ends. The CDR3 consists of 14 residues. CDR3 sequence (DNA): TGTGCCAGCAGCCGGGACTTTAACACCGGGGAGCTGTTTTTT. It translates to CASSRDFNTGELFF.

This clonotype was detected many times. The chain recombines TRBV7-9 with TRBJ2-7; perhaps TRBD2 as D (5 bases). The CDR3 is made up of 12 amino acids. Germline CDR1 is SEHNR and CDR2 is FQNEAQ (reference sequence). Trimming left V 5 bases short and J 3 bases short, with 8 bases between. CDR3 DNA sequence: TGTGCCAGCAGCGGTGCGGGCTACGAGCAGTACTTC. Its protein product is CASSGAGYEQYF.

The sample holds many counts of this clonotype. The chain combines TRBV28 with TRBJ2-7, with TRBD1 matching over 7 bases. The CDR3 runs 12 residues. Germline loops: CDR1 MDHEN, CDR2 SYDVKM. The V segment lost 4 bases and the J segment 7 bases; nucleotides outside the gene matches: 4. The CDR3: CASSWETGEQYF. The CDR3 coding sequence is TGTGCCAGCAGTTGGGAGACAGGGGAGCAGTACTTC.

This clonotype was picked up many times. V usage is TRBV6-5 and J usage is TRBJ2-5; no firm D call. Germline CDR1 reads MNHEY; CDR2 reads SVGAGI. The germline V and J ends were trimmed by 8 bases and 3 bases, with 4 bases remaining between them. The CDR3 has 10 amino acids. CDR3 bases: TGTGCCAGCCGGGAAGAGACCCAGTACTTC. It encodes CASREETQYF.

There are many counts of this clonotype. One junction end disagrees with the germline gene, perhaps due to a read error. The chain carries TRBV4-2 and TRBJ2-3; 7 bases are shared with TRBD1. Germline CDR1 and CDR2: LGHNA and YNFKEQ. The CDR3 sequence is 13 residues long. This CDR3 is CASSQDTTGRFFF. The CDR3 coding sequence is TGTGCCAGCAGCCAAGACACGACAGGGAGATTCTTTTTT.

This clonotype was detected many times. The rearrangement joins TRBV19 to TRBJ2-1; tentatively, D is TRBD2 (5 bases). Trimming removed 6 bases at V and 6 bases at J, with 18 bases between. The germline CDR1 and CDR2 sequences are LNHDA and SQIVND (reference sequence). This CDR3 is built from 15 residues. CDR3 loop: CASRKDGGSTNEQFF. The CDR3 coding sequence is TGTGCCAGTAGAAAAGACGGAGGCAGCACCAATGAGCAGTTCTTC.

This clonotype was seen ten or more times. The chain is built from TRBV7-8 and TRBJ1-5; a weak D match, TRBD1 (5 bases). The germline V gene encodes CDR1 SGHVS and CDR2 FQNEAQ. The CDR3 has 15 amino acids. The ends were cut back, 8 bases at V and 3 bases at J, with 17 bases in the middle. The CDR3 spells CASGYGGGTNQPQHF. In nucleotides, the CDR3 is TGTGCCAGCGGCTACGGGGGGGGAACCAATCAGCCCCAGCATTTT.

This clonotype was seen many times. The gene calls are TRBV6-5 and TRBJ2-5; D is possibly TRBD1 or TRBD2 (5 bases each). V lost 7 bases, J lost 7 bases, and 19 bases lay in between. The CDR3 is made up of 14 amino acids. Germline CDR1 is MNHEY and CDR2 is SVGAGI. CDR3 sequence reads: CASTPPRDPWTQYF. CDR3 nucleotides: TGTGCCAGCACCCCCCCGAGGGACCCATGGACCCAGTACTTC.

This clonotype was recorded at least ten times. J is TRBJ1-1 and V is TRBV20-1; 10 bases agree with TRBD1. Germline V gene lookup returns CDR1 DFQATT and CDR2 SNEGSKA (reference sequence). CDR3 length equals 16 residues. V lost 3 bases, J lost 1 base, and 8 bases stayed unmatched. The CDR3 nucleotides read TGCAGTGCTAGCTGGGACAGGGGTTGGGAGAACACTGAAGCTTTCTTT. It encodes CSASWDRGWENTEAFF.

This clonotype was seen at least ten times. The chain combines TRBV7-9 with TRBJ2-3; D unclear. CDR3 length: 13 residues. Trimming cost V 4 bases and J 9 bases, with 14 bases left between them. In germline, CDR1 is SEHNR, CDR2 FQNEAQ (reference sequence). CDR3 loop: CASSSAGLVTQYF. In DNA, the CDR3 is TGTGCCAGCAGCTCTGCCGGGCTAGTAACGCAGTATTTT.

This clonotype appeared many times. The rearrangement joins TRBV12-3 or TRBV12-4 to TRBJ2-1, with D possibly TRBD2 on 5 matching bases. V lost 1 base and J 15 bases, leaving 16 bases between the germline ends. This CDR3 has 13 amino acids. In DNA form, the CDR3 reads TGTGCCAGCAGTTTAGGTATCGGAGGTGACCTGTTCTTC. It yields the protein CASSLGIGGDLFF.

This clonotype has at least ten counts. This chain links TRBV10-2 with TRBJ1-1; tentative D call: TRBD1 (6 bases). Trimming took off 6 bases at V and 6 bases at J, with 11 bases between the two ends. There are 12 residues in the CDR3. Per the germline V gene, CDR1 is WSHSY and CDR2 is SAAADI. This CDR3 reads CASRADSPEAFF. The CDR3 DNA sequence: TGCGCCAGCAGGGCGGACAGTCCTGAAGCTTTCTTT.

This clonotype came up many times. The chain uses TRBV12-5 and TRBJ2-1; 7 bases agree with TRBD1. V gave up 0 bases and J gave up 8 bases; unmatched junction bases: 13. The length of the CDR3 is 17 residues. The germline V gene has CDR1 LGHNT and CDR2 FRNRAP. The CDR3 spells CASGLVTRDSGVDEQFF. CDR3 DNA: TGTGCTAGTGGTTTGGTCACCCGGGACAGTGGAGTGGATGAGCAGTTCTTC.

This clonotype was found many times. This chain joins TRBV28 and TRBJ2-7; a possible D gene is TRBD1 (6 bases). The CDR3 totals 13 residues. The germline CDR1 and CDR2 sequences are MDHEN and SYDVKM. V lost 6 bases and J lost 1, with 10 bases in between. The CDR3 here is CASSGQLSYEQYF. CDR3 DNA: TGTGCCAGCAGCGGACAGTTGTCCTACGAGCAGTACTTC.

This clonotype was counted many times. The rearrangement joins TRBV4-2 to TRBJ2-1, with TRBD2 matching 7 bases. The CDR3 runs 13 residues. Germline values: CDR1 LGHNA, CDR2 YNFKEQ. V gave up 6 bases and J gave up 4 bases; unmatched junction bases: 3. The CDR3 region has the DNA TGTGCCAGCAGTGGGGGGGGGTACAATGAGCAGTTCTTC. This sequence encodes CASSGGGYNEQFF.

This clonotype was observed many times. CDR3 protein: CASSPKGQGYEQYF. In nucleotides, the CDR3 is TGTGCCAGCAGTCCGAAGGGGCAGGGTTACGAGCAGTACTTC. The V call is TRBV7-9, the J call TRBJ2-7, with D possibly being TRBD1 (5 bases). The germline V gene has CDR1 SEHNR and CDR2 FQNEAQ (reference sequence). The CDR3 spans 14 residues. V gave up 6 bases and J gave up 4 bases, with 16 bases separating them.

This clonotype came up many times. The chain combines TRBV5-4 with TRBJ2-1; 14 nucleotides agree with TRBD2. The CDR3 sequence is 19 residues long. The junction had 15 bases not matched to a gene; V was cut back by 3 bases and J by 7 bases. Germline assignment: CDR1 SGHNT and CDR2 YYREEE (reference sequence). In DNA form, the CDR3 reads TGTGCCAGCAGCTCGGAGCCGGGACTAGCGGGAGTGAGTTCGAATGAGCAGTTCTTC. Translation gives CASSSEPGLAGVSSNEQFF.

This clonotype was detected ten times or more. This chain connects TRBV9 to TRBJ1-4, with D possibly matching TRBD1 (5 bases). This CDR3 region has 15 residues. Germline-derived CDR1 and CDR2 are SGDLS and YYNGEE. V was trimmed by 3 bases and J by 0 bases, leaving 9 bases between them. The CDR3 sequence is CASSGRTTTNEKLFF. CDR3 sequence (DNA): TGTGCCAGCAGCGGCCGGACAACAACTAATGAAAAACTGTTTTTT.

With regard to this clonotype: The junction does not match germline at one end; this may be a read error. This chain connects TRBV5-6 to TRBJ2-7; D is tentatively TRBD1 or TRBD2 (5 bases each). Germline V gene lookup returns CDR1 SGHDT and CDR2 YYEEEE. CDR3 length equals 14 residues. CDR3 DNA sequence: TGTGCCAGAAGCTTGGGACCGAGCTCCTACGAGCAGTACTTC. Residues: CARSLGPSSYEQYF.

In this sample, this clonotype turned up a few times. The gene calls are TRBV9 and TRBJ1-1; D call uncertain. Looked up from germline, CDR1 is SGDLS and CDR2 is YYNGEE. CDR3 length equals 13 residues. Trimming removed 10 bases at V and 5 bases at J, with 18 bases between. CDR3 loop: CARSPPAGTEAFF. The CDR3 coding sequence is TGTGCCCGGTCCCCCCCGGCGGGGACTGAAGCTTTCTTT. The full variable domain, its missing parts supplied by reference TRBV9 and TRBJ1-1, is DSGVTQTPKHLITATGQRVTLRCSPRSGDLSVYWYQQSLDQGLQFLIQYYNGEERAKGNILERFSAQQFPDLHSELNLSSLELGDSALYFCARSPPAGTEAFFGQGTRLTVV.